This passage covers 9 T cell receptor beta chains from one sample sequenced in a study of cytomegalovirus exposure and HLA in healthy donors (dated by TCRdb to 2015 to 2018). The receptor library was made with the immunoSEQ multiplex PCR assay. The multiplex PCR relied on a mix of 60 forward primers for TCR Vbeta segments and 13 reverse primers for TCR Jbeta segments. The table comes from immuneACCESS by way of TCRdb, which keeps in-frame sequences with V and J called. Part of the clones is missing from these tables; in studies checked, under half for an unresolved V gene and the rest for unknown reasons. The table for this sample lists some 150,000 clones; around 76% of them were counted only once. The ten largest account for 2% to 2.5% of the sample. The sample consisted of PBMCs. These TCRs come from a woman aged 25-40 years in good health and CMV-seropositive.

The CDR3 nucleotides read TGTGCCAGCTCACCAGGGACAGGACATCACACAGATACGCAGTATTTT. It codes for CASSPGTGHHTDTQYF. The V call is TRBV18, the J call TRBJ2-3, with 8 nucleotides matching TRBD1. The trim removed 2 bases at V and 2 bases at J, leaving 6 bases unmatched. This CDR3 spans 16 amino acids. In germline, CDR1 is KGHSH, CDR2 LQKENI.

This clone was seen a handful of times. For the CDR3, the DNA is TGTGCCTGGGGTGCAGGGGGCCGGTCACCCCTCCACTTT. This gives the protein CAWGAGGRSPLHF. The chain joins TRBV30 to TRBJ1-6, with 8 positions matching TRBD1. The V gene end was trimmed by 5 bases and the J gene end by 10 bases; junction bases not matched to a gene: 7. Germline CDR1 is GTSNPN and CDR2 is SVGIG (reference sequence). The CDR3 loop spans 13 amino acids.

V is TRBV6-6 and J is TRBJ2-1, with 10 bases lining up with TRBD1. V shed 3 bases, J shed 7 bases, and the junction held 3 bases outside the gene matches. The CDR3 spans 14 residues. Germline CDR1 MNHNY, CDR2 SVGAGI (reference sequence). For the CDR3, the DNA is TGTGCCAGCAGTTATCCGGGACAGGGGAATGAGCAGTTCTTC. Translated: CASSYPGQGNEQFF.

The V gene is TRBV30, the J gene TRBJ2-3; 9 nucleotides line up with TRBD2. The CDR3 is made up of 16 amino acids. J lost 2 bases, V lost 0 bases, and 6 bases had no gene match. CDR1 and CDR2 (germline): GTSNPN, SVGIG (reference sequence). This chain's CDR3 is CAWSVRLAGITDTQYF. CDR3 nucleotides: TGTGCCTGGAGTGTACGTCTAGCGGGGATCACAGATACGCAGTATTTT.

The J gene is TRBJ2-1, the V gene TRBV27; 12 bases agree with TRBD2. Germline V lookup: CDR1 MNHEY, CDR2 SMNVEV (reference sequence). The CDR3 covers 16 residues. Trimming took 4 bases from V and 6 from J; bases not matched to a gene: 7. CDR3 nucleotide sequence: TGTGCCAGCAGTTCAAGACTAGCGGGGGTGACCAATGAGCAGTTCTTC. Its protein is CASSSRLAGVTNEQFF.

The V gene is TRBV4-3, the J gene TRBJ2-5, with 10 bases aligning to TRBD2. From germline, CDR1 is LGHNA and CDR2 YSLEER. The CDR3 runs to 15 residues. V gave up 1 base and J gave up 4 bases; unmatched junction bases: 3. CDR3: CASSQGLAGVETQYF. The CDR3 region has the DNA TGCGCCAGCAGCCAAGGGCTAGCGGGAGTAGAGACCCAGTACTTC.

The rearrangement links TRBV28 to TRBJ2-5; D call uncertain. CDR1 MDHEN and CDR2 SYDVKM come from the germline V gene. This CDR3 is 12 amino acids long. The germline V and J ends were trimmed by 6 bases and 5 bases, with 10 bases remaining between them. CDR3 region: CASSRYTETQYF. The CDR3 nucleotides are TGTGCCAGCAGCCGGTATACGGAGACCCAGTACTTC.

The chain uses TRBV5-1 and TRBJ2-7; 11 bases line up with TRBD1. The V gene end was trimmed by 4 bases and the J gene end by 3 bases; junction bases not matched to a gene: 6. The germline V gene has CDR1 SGHRS and CDR2 YFSETQ. The CDR3 has 15 residues. CDR3 residues: CASSRGTGGDYEQYF. CDR3 DNA: TGCGCCAGCAGCAGAGGGACAGGGGGGGACTACGAGCAGTACTTC.

The chain couples TRBV29-1 to TRBJ2-3, with 12 bases aligning to TRBD2. The CDR3 loop spans 14 amino acids. Germline V lookup: CDR1 SQVTM, CDR2 ANQGSEA. Germline trimming cut 7 bases from V and 3 bases from J; bases unmatched to any gene: 5. For the CDR3, the DNA is TGCAGCGCCAGACTAGCGGGAGTTACAGATACGCAGTATTTT. Protein product: CSARLAGVTDTQYF.